The rows below give T cell receptor beta chains drawn from one sample of a study of vaccination effects on CD4 cells after COVID-19. What these receptors recognize is not known. Only in-frame clones appear in the TCRdb table, and some are missing; sequencing was by immunoSEQ multiplex PCR. Here the sample spans some 41,000 clones, 66% being singletons. Sample: CD4+ T cells from PBMCs cultured with HCoV-OC43 spike peptides, taken before COVID-19 vaccination. These receptors all come from a human donor who received a COVID-19 vaccine. The conserved cysteine and the conserved F or W are not part of the CDR3 here. Each record gives: CDR3 length, V gene, J gene, CDR3 protein.

13,TRBV19,TRBJ2-7,ASSIDTRGAYEQY
14,TRBV15,TRBJ2-1,ATSRDGAGVVNEQF
12,TRBV4-1,TRBJ1-1,ASSKPVSNTEAF
13,TRBV2,TRBJ2-2,ASSVQRFNTGELF
13,TRBV5-1,TRBJ1-2,ASSPVNQGASGYT
15,TRBV5-8,TRBJ1-2,ASSSPGQGAFSYGYT
11,TRBV5-1,TRBJ2-1,ASSLNSYNEQF
15,TRBV12-5,TRBJ2-5,ASAPLKTSGFGETQY
10,TRBV6-5,TRBJ1-1,ASSENRDGAF
11,TRBV19,TRBJ1-1,ASSGQGGTEAF
9,TRBV3-1/TRBV3-2,TRBJ1-4,ASSLKEKLF
12,TRBV5-4,TRBJ1-2,ASSLSGHNYGYT
12,TRBV5-1,TRBJ2-7,ASSLESTSYEQY
12,TRBV2,TRBJ2-1,ASRLLAGINEQF
13,TRBV20-1,TRBJ2-7,SASDFGQGGYEQY
12,TRBV10-1,TRBJ2-4,ASSAIDRDNIQY
13,TRBV7-9,TRBJ2-7,ASTIPGQGDYEQY
11,TRBV7-9,TRBJ1-6,ASSFGVNSPLH
12,TRBV27,TRBJ1-2,ASSSRRGIYGYT
13,TRBV11-3,TRBJ2-3,ASSLGLGESDTQY
15,TRBV5-4,TRBJ2-2,ASSLSGRVAGTGELF
12,TRBV7-9,TRBJ2-1,ASSSRGTRNEQF
10,TRBV4-1,TRBJ1-6,ASSQDISTLH